This entry features one T cell receptor beta chain sequence. Its antigen is unknown. Per-base qualities were not stored, and no clone one base away is much larger. The immunoSEQ Assay, a bias-controlled multiplex PCR, was used to amplify TCRbeta CDR3 regions from genomic DNA. The authors' analysis ran thus. Nucleated cell counts per sample were estimated from amplification of reference gene primers within the assay. To quantify the absolute abundance of each unique TCRbeta CDR3 rearrangement, sequence reads were collapsed and filtered. Productive Simpson clonality was computed per sample as the square root of Simpson's diversity index over productive rearrangements. The table comes from immuneACCESS by way of TCRdb, which keeps in-frame sequences with V and J called. Part of the clones is missing from these tables; in studies checked, under half for an unresolved V gene and the rest for unknown reasons. The V and J calls and clone size are taken from that table; D and trimming were inferred from the DNA. The sample includes fewer than 250,000 clones, with roughly 89% observed a single time. The biggest ten clones account for 2% to 3% of the sample.

The CDR1 and CDR2 encoded by the germline V gene are LGHNT and FRNRAP. CDR3 length: 12 amino acids, cysteine to phenylalanine. The only DNA kept is the CDR3, 36 bases in frame from the first base. V is pruned by 1 base and J by 11 bases, leaving 4 bases of the junction without a gene match. The source of the sample is a study of blood T cell repertoires in COVID-19 (TCRdb year 2020). A note on the overall study: The collaborator samples originated in the United States, Italy and Spain and spanned the acute and convalescent phases of COVID-19. The prospective study material was composed of cDNA or gDNA derived from T cells, B-cell-depleted T cells, or PBMCs. The dataset comprised deeply sampled blood TCRbeta repertoires from subjects exposed to, actively infected with, or recovered from COVID-19. A freely available public database, intended as a resource for researchers studying the immune response to SARS-CoV-2, is where the repertoires were released. Samples were obtained from the ongoing ImmuneRACE study (first 160 participants) and from over 1,000 subjects provided by 6 global collaborators. A de-identified subject ID, COVID-19 status, age in years and sex were almost always included in the sample metadata. Where available, HLA class I and class II types were taken from metadata supplied by the sample provider and were not determined by assay-based typing.

General findings and caveats noted by the study authors: Clinical and demographic metadata were provided uncurated, with the amount varying by source and participant.

In the prospective study, participants were about 18 to 100 years old, resided in under 30 geographic areas of the United States, and were enrolled through a virtual design. Cohort assignment in the prospective study relied on participant-reported clinical history from a screening survey and a study questionnaire. In the prospective study, mobile phlebotomists collected whole blood, serum and a nasopharyngeal or oropharyngeal swab from each participant. Prospective study participants could optionally give additional blood draws and questionnaires over an approximately two-month period. Before DNA extraction, prospective study blood samples were shipped either frozen or at room temperature.

This clonotype originated in a woman aged 30 to 39 with acute COVID-19. Sequences were obtained from PBMCs or T cells enriched from blood (not recorded which). This chain joins TRBV12-5 to TRBJ1-1; 7 bases in the middle match TRBD1. The DNA is TGTGCTAGTGGTTTGGCCGGGACAGACGCTTTCTTT. Its coded protein is CASGLAGTDAFF.